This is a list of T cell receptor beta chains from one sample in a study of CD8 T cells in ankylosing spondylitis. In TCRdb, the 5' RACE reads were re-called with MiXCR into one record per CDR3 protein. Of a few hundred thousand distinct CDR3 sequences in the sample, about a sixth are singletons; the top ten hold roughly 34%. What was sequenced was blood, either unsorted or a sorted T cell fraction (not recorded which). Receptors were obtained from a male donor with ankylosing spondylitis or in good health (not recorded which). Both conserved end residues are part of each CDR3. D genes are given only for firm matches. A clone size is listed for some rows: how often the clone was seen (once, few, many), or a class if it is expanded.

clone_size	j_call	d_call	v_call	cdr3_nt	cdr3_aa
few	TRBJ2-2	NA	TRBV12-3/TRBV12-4	TGTGCCACCTTAAATGCCGGGGAGCTGTTTTTT	CATLNAGELFF
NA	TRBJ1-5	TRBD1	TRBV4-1	TGCGCCAGCAGCCCAACAGGGGAGTTAGGTAGGAATCAGCCCCAGCATTTT	CASSPTGELGRNQPQHF
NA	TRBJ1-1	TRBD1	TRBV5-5	TGTGCCAGCAGCTTCGCCGGGACAGGGATCGTAGCTTTCTTT	CASSFAGTGIVAFF
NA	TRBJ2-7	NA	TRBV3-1	TGTGCCAGCAGCCAAGATGGCGGGCCCCCCTCCTACGAGCAGTACTTC	CASSQDGGPPSYEQYF
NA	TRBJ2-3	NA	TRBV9	TGTGCCAGCAGCGGCCCCCAGGGGGGCTCGGATACGCAGTATTTT	CASSGPQGGSDTQYF
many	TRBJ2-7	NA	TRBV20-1	TGCAGTGCTAGAGATAAGGGGACGTACGAGCAGTACTTC	CSARDKGTYEQYF
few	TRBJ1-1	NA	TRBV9	TGTGCCAGCAGCTCCGACCTGGGGGGGATTAACACTGAAGCTTTCTTT	CASSSDLGGINTEAFF
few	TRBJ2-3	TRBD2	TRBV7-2	TGTGCCAGCAGCCCTAGCGGGAGGGCCGCAGATACGCAGTATTTT	CASSPSGRAADTQYF
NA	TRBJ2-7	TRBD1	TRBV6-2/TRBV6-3	TGTGCCAGCAGTCCTGGACAGGGGGGGATACTTGACTCCTACGAGCAGTACTTC	CASSPGQGGILDSYEQYF
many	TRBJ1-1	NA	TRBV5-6	TGTGCCAGCAGCCCGGGCAGGATAAACACTGAAGCTTTCTTT	CASSPGRINTEAFF
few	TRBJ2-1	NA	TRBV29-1	TGCAGCGTTGAAGCTAGCTCCATCTACAATGAGCAGTTCTTC	CSVEASSIYNEQFF
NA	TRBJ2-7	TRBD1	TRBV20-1	TGCAGTGCTAGAGAAAGACAGGGGTCAACCTACGAGCAGTACTTC	CSARERQGSTYEQYF
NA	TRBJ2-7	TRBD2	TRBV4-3	TGCGCCAGCAGCCAAGAGGGACTAGCGGACTCCTACGAGCAGTACTTC	CASSQEGLADSYEQYF
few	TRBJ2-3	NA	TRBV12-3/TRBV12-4	TGTGCCAGCAAAATCGGCACTAGCACAGATACGCAGTATTTT	CASKIGTSTDTQYF
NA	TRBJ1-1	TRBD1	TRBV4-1	TGCGCCAGCAGCCAAGATGGGGGACAGGGATATGAAGCTTTCTTT	CASSQDGGQGYEAFF
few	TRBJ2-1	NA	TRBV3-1	TGTGCCAGCAGCCAAGACGAAGGCCCCCCGGGTGAGCAGTTCTTC	CASSQDEGPPGEQFF
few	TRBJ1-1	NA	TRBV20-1	TGCAGTGCTAGGGGGGTCCGGTCGGGCACTGAAGCTTTCTTT	CSARGVRSGTEAFF
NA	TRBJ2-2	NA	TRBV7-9	TGTGCCAGCAGCTTGAATCCCGAGTCCGGGGAGCTGTTTTTT	CASSLNPESGELFF
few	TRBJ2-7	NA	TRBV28	TGTGCCAGCAGCCCCGCCCGATACGAGCAGTACTTC	CASSPARYEQYF
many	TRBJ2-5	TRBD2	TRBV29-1	TGCAGCGTTGAGGGGGAGGGACTAGCGGAGACCCAGTACTTC	CSVEGEGLAETQYF
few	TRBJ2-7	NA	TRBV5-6	TGTGCCAGCAGCTCCGGGACTCGAATCTACGAGCAGTACTTC	CASSSGTRIYEQYF
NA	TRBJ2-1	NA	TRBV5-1	TGCGCCAGCAGCCCGGACCCAAACAATGAGCAGTTCTTC	CASSPDPNNEQFF
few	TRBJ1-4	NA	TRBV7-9	TGTGCCAGCAGCTTAGTAGGGGTGGCCGAAAAACTGTTTTTT	CASSLVGVAEKLFF
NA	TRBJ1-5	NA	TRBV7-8	TGTGCCAGCAGCCCCATTCGGGCTTATAGCAATCAGCCCCAGCATTTT	CASSPIRAYSNQPQHF
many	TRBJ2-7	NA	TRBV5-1	TGCGCCAGCAGCTTTGAACTCAGCTCCTACGAGCAGTACTTC	CASSFELSSYEQYF
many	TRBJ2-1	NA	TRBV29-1	TGCAGCGTTGAAGATCAGCGGCCCCCCAATGAGCAGTTCTTC	CSVEDQRPPNEQFF
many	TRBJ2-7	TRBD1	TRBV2	TGTGCCAGCGCGGAGGGACAGGGGGACGAGCAGTACTTC	CASAEGQGDEQYF
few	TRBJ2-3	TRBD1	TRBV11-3	TGTGCCAGCAGCCCGGGACAGGGGGCGGATGGAGATACGCAGTATTTT	CASSPGQGADGDTQYF
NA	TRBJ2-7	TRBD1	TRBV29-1	TGCAGCGTCCGTGGAGGGACAGGGACGGTCGCGGGCGAGCAGTACTTC	CSVRGGTGTVAGEQYF
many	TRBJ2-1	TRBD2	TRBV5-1	TGCGCCAGCAGCTTGGAGGCTAGCGGGAGCTCCTACAATGAGCAGTTCTTC	CASSLEASGSSYNEQFF
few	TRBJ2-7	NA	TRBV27	TGTGCCAGCAGTTCTGCGAGCGGATACGAGCAGTACTTC	CASSSASGYEQYF
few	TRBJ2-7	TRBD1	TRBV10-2	TGCGCCAGCACCGAGGCCGGGACAGGGGGGTACGAGCAGTACTTC	CASTEAGTGGYEQYF
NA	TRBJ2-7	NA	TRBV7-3	TGTGCCAGCAGCCCCCTAGGAGGGCCCATCTACGAGCAGTACTTC	CASSPLGGPIYEQYF
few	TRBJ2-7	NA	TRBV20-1	TGCAGTGCCAACAGGGACGAGCAGTACTTC	CSANRDEQYF
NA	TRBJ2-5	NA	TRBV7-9	TGTGCCAGCAGCTTAATCGGCACCAACCAAGAGACCCAGTACTTC	CASSLIGTNQETQYF
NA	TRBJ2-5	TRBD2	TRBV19	TGTGCCAGTAGAGAAGCGGGGACCACCCGGGAGACCCAGTACTTC	CASREAGTTRETQYF
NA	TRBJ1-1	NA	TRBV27	TGTGCCAGCAGTTTGGGCCTAGGTGATGAAGCTTTCTTT	CASSLGLGDEAFF
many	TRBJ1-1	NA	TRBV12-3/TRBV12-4	TGTGCCAGCAGTTTAGAGGCAGTCACTGAAGCTTTCTTT	CASSLEAVTEAFF
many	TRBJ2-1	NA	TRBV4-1	TGCGCCAGCAGCCAAGTGGGGATGGGCTCCTACAATGAGCAGTTCTTC	CASSQVGMGSYNEQFF
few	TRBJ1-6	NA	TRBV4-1	TGCGCCAGCAGCCAAGGAGCAGAGGGTTCACCCCTCCACTTT	CASSQGAEGSPLHF